Listed below are T cell receptor beta chains from one sample, sequenced in a study of blood T cell repertoires in COVID-19. Sequencing was performed with immunoSEQ multiplex PCR; in TCRdb, only in-frame clones are kept and a portion is missing. The sample shows more than 85,000 clones, roughly 89% of them seen only once. Sequences were obtained from peripheral blood. The receptors stem from a woman in her forties or fifties with COVID-19, enrolled during active disease. The CDR3 runs from the conserved cysteine through the conserved F or W. D genes are given only for firm matches. Only part of the rows carry a size: once, few, many, or a class if the clone is expanded.

.,TRBV12-3/TRBV12-4,TRBJ1-5,.,TGTGCCAGCAGTTCAGGGGTGCGTCAGCCCCAGCATTTT,CASSSGVRQPQHF
once,TRBV6-2/TRBV6-3,TRBJ1-2,.,TGTGCCAGCAGTTACCCACAAAACTATGGCTACACCTTC,CASSYPQNYGYTF
.,TRBV5-4,TRBJ1-2,TRBD1,TGTGCCAGCAGCTTGGATTCTATTTCCGGGACAGGGTTTATTGATGGCTACACCTTC,CASSLDSISGTGFIDGYTF
.,TRBV21-1,TRBJ2-3,.,TGTGCCAGCAGTAAGGGACAGAGCACAGATACGCAGTATTTT,CASSKGQSTDTQYF
.,TRBV11-2,TRBJ1-2,TRBD1,TGTGCCAGCAGCTCCTTCGACAGGGTCGGCTATGGCTACACCTTC,CASSSFDRVGYGYTF
.,TRBV2,TRBJ1-6,TRBD1,TGTGCCAGCAAAGGACAGGGGGCGGGGACCCATAATTCACCCCTCCACTTT,CASKGQGAGTHNSPLHF
.,TRBV25-1,TRBJ2-3,.,TGTGCCAGCAGTGTGGGCCTCACTAGCACAGATACGCAGTATTTT,CASSVGLTSTDTQYF
.,TRBV5-5,TRBJ2-7,.,TGTGCCAGCAGCTTGGGGGGCATAGCCTACGAGCAGTACTTC,CASSLGGIAYEQYF
.,TRBV29-1,TRBJ1-2,.,TGCAGCGTCGGAAGGGTCGACACGGGATATGGCTACACCTTC,CSVGRVDTGYGYTF
.,TRBV10-3,TRBJ1-1,.,TGTGCCATCAGTGAGCGGAGGACAGTGAACACTGAAGCTTTCTTT,CAISERRTVNTEAFF
.,TRBV7-9,TRBJ1-5,.,TGTGCCAGCAGCTCCGAGGGGGGGCAGCCCCAGCATTTT,CASSSEGGQPQHF
.,TRBV5-1,TRBJ1-1,TRBD1,TGCGCCAGCAGCCCTCTGACAGGGGTCAACACTGAAGCTTTCTTT,CASSPLTGVNTEAFF
.,TRBV10-3,TRBJ1-1,.,TGTGCCATCAGTGATGGGACTCCGAGGAACACTGAAGCTTTCTTT,CAISDGTPRNTEAFF
.,TRBV4-1,TRBJ2-7,TRBD1,TGCGCCAGCAGCCAAGGGGACAGCTACGAGCAGTACTTC,CASSQGDSYEQYF
.,TRBV2,TRBJ1-4,.,TGTGCCAGCCTAGCAACTAATGAAAAACTGTTTTTT,CASLATNEKLFF
.,TRBV12-5,TRBJ2-3,TRBD2,TGTGCTAGTGGTTTGGGGACTAGCGGGGGGGCCGATACGCAGTATTTT,CASGLGTSGGADTQYF
.,TRBV6-1,TRBJ1-5,.,TGTGCCAGCAGACAGGGAAGGCTAGAACAGCCCCAGCATTTT,CASRQGRLEQPQHF
.,TRBV30,TRBJ1-1,TRBD1,TGTGCCTGGAGTGGGGCCGGGACAGGGAGGTCTGAAGCTTTCTTT,CAWSGAGTGRSEAFF
.,TRBV11-2,TRBJ1-1,.,TGTGCCAGCAGTCAGCACGGGGGTCCTGAAGCTTTCTTT,CASSQHGGPEAFF
.,TRBV24-1,TRBJ1-1,.,TGTGCCACCAGTAACCCTCCGAGCACTGAAGCTTTCTTT,CATSNPPSTEAFF
once,TRBV11-2,TRBJ2-5,.,TGTGCCAGCAGCTTACAGGGGCAGGGTCGAGAGACCCAGTACTTC,CASSLQGQGRETQYF
.,TRBV21-1,TRBJ2-7,.,TGTGCCAGCAGCAAAGCTTTAAGAAAGTCCAGGGACAGGACTTACGAGCAGTACTTC,CASSKALRKSRDRTYEQYF
.,TRBV27,TRBJ1-2,TRBD1,TGTGCCAGCCGAACTCGGACAGGGGGCATAGACTATGGCTACACCTTC,CASRTRTGGIDYGYTF
.,TRBV10-3,TRBJ1-1,.,TGTGCCATCAGTGAGTCGCAGGCCGTGGCCACTGAAGCTTTCTTT,CAISESQAVATEAFF
.,TRBV6-2/TRBV6-3,TRBJ1-5,.,TGTGCCAGCACCCCTTGGGGGGGGAATGACAATCAGCCCCAGCATTTT,CASTPWGGNDNQPQHF
.,TRBV28,TRBJ1-6,TRBD1,TGTGCCAGCAGTTGGGGACAGGGGATTGGTGATTCACCCCTCCACTTT,CASSWGQGIGDSPLHF
.,TRBV27,TRBJ1-1,.,TGTGCCAGCAGTTTGGGCACCAACACTGAAGCTTTCTTT,CASSLGTNTEAFF
.,TRBV19,TRBJ1-3,.,TGTGCCAGTAGTATCCGGGGGGCTGGAAACACCATATATTTT,CASSIRGAGNTIYF
.,TRBV11-3,TRBJ1-6,.,TGTGCCAGCAGCCACAGGGTTGTCGATAATTCACCCCTCCACTTT,CASSHRVVDNSPLHF